The T cell receptor beta chain described here comes from a study of identical twins. Points from the study as a whole: For cord blood, abundant beta clonotypes had fewer insertions, unlike memory repertoires, which showed none. The presence of invariant MAIT and iNKT cells could partly confound analyses of zero-insertion sequences.

TCRdb recomputed calls from the 5' RACE reads with MiXCR, one row per CDR3 protein. This table holds about 720,000 distinct CDR3 sequences, 8% to 9% found once. Trimming stripped 2 bases from V and 7 bases from J, with 9 bases between. The CDR3 has 13 residues. Germline V CDR1 and CDR2: SGHVS, FNYEAQ. With regard to this clonotype: No antigen is known for it.

These data are also associated with another study on yellow fever vaccine responses in identical twins. That work contributes: Reports say the vaccine T cell response in twins looked partly convergent and partly personalized.

The rearrangement links TRBV7-6 to TRBJ2-1; D is tentatively TRBD1 or TRBD2 (6 bases each). This receptor was taken from a woman under 30 in good health. Sequences were obtained from PBMCs. For the CDR3, the DNA is TGTGCCAGCAGCTTAAGGGGGGTGAATGAGCAGTTCTTC. It is translated as CASSLRGVNEQFF.